This entry lists 22 T cell receptor beta chains sequenced from one sample in a study of cytomegalovirus exposure and HLA in healthy donors. PCR employed 60 Vbeta and 13 Jbeta primers. Profiling relied on immunoSEQ multiplex PCR, and the TCRdb table lists in-frame clones only, not all of them. Its table records some 39,000 clones. Sequencing was done on a sample of PBMCs. The receptors here all came from a man in his thirties or forties in good health and CMV-seronegative.

The chain links TRBV7-2 to TRBJ2-1, with 11 bases identical to TRBD1. CDR1 and CDR2 from the germline V gene are SGHTA and FQGNSA. V shed 5 bases, J shed 5 bases, and the junction held 5 bases outside the gene matches. This CDR3 region has 15 residues. The CDR3 bases are TGTGCCAGCAGCCGTCTGGGACAGGGGGACAATGAGCAGTTCTTC. Protein: CASSRLGQGDNEQFF.

V and J are TRBV4-1 and TRBJ1-2; D is perhaps TRBD1 (6 bases). Between the trimmed V and J ends, which lost 0 bases and 7 bases, there was a span of 15 bases. The CDR3 has 15 amino acids. Germline loops: CDR1 MGHRA, CDR2 YSYEKL. Written as DNA, the CDR3 is TGCGCCAGCAGCCAAGATTACCCAGGGGTATCTGGCTACACCTTC. Its translation: CASSQDYPGVSGYTF.

The V call is TRBV7-3, the J call TRBJ2-5, with a tentative D call TRBD2 (6 bases). V was shortened by 5 bases and J by 9 bases, with 19 bases between the two germline ends. The CDR3 spans 14 residues. Germline lookup yields CDR1 SGHTA and CDR2 FQGTGA. CDR3 amino acids: CASSLGTPGMAQYF. The CDR3 DNA sequence: TGTGCCAGCAGCCTAGGGACTCCGGGGATGGCCCAGTACTTC.

As concerns this clone: Compared with germline, one end of the junction differs, possibly owing to a read error. The V call is TRBV9, the J call TRBJ2-5; 10 bases match TRBD1. The germline gives CDR1 SGDLS, CDR2 YYNGEE. The length of the CDR3 is 16 residues. The CDR3: CASSGGTGVSQENQYF. CDR3 DNA: TGTGCCAGCAGCGGGGGGACAGGGGTATCCCAAGAGAACCAGTACTTC.

The chain combines TRBV9 with TRBJ2-2; TRBD2 matches at 11 bases. The CDR3 runs to 16 residues. V gave up 2 bases and J gave up 6 bases; unmatched junction bases: 6. Germline V gene sequence: CDR1 SGDLS, CDR2 YYNGEE. In nucleotides, the CDR3 is TGTGCCAGCAGCGTTAGGGGACTAGCGGATGCCGGGGAGCTGTTTTTT. Translated: CASSVRGLADAGELFF.

The genes are TRBV9 and TRBJ2-3; D may be TRBD1 (5 bases). Per germline, CDR1 SGDLS and CDR2 YYNGEE. The CDR3 has 14 amino acids. Trimming took 0 bases from V and 4 from J, leaving 9 bases between them. The CDR3 DNA reads as TGTGCCAGCAGCGTAGAGGGGTCAGCAGATACGCAGTATTTT. Its protein is CASSVEGSADTQYF.

Note on this clone: A junction end diverges from the germline sequence, so it may reflect a read error. The V gene is TRBV6-5, the J gene TRBJ1-2, with a weak D call TRBD1 (6 bases). Per germline, CDR1 MNHEY and CDR2 SVGAGI. This CDR3 has 16 residues. The DNA of the CDR3 is TGTCCCAGCAGTTACCGCCCGGACAGATTATCTGGAGGCTACACCTTC. Translated, it gives CPSSYRPDRLSGGYTF.

V and J are TRBV27 and TRBJ1-1; no firm D call. Deletions cut 0 bases from V and 0 bases from J, with 8 bases between. Germline V gene data show CDR1 as MNHEY and CDR2 as SMNVEV (reference sequence). The CDR3 spans 15 residues. CDR3 nucleotide sequence: TGTGCCAGCAGTTTATCGTCAGGCTTGAACACTGAAGCTTTCTTT. Its translation: CASSLSSGLNTEAFF.

This chain links TRBV29-1 with TRBJ2-3; a weak D match, TRBD1 (6 bases). Per the germline V gene, CDR1 is SQVTM and CDR2 is ANQGSEA. This CDR3 spans 13 amino acids. V was clipped by 3 bases and J by 4 bases, with 11 bases between them. The CDR3 bases are TGCAGCGTTGAGGGGGCTGGGGCAGATACGCAGTATTTT. Its translation: CSVEGAGADTQYF.

The chain joins TRBV5-6 to TRBJ2-3; D is possibly TRBD2 (5 bases). The CDR3 is made up of 13 amino acids. The V and J ends lost 4 bases and 6 bases respectively, with 12 bases between them. The germline CDR1 and CDR2 sequences are SGHDT and YYEEEE. The CDR3 loop is CASSDLARDTQYF. CDR3 sequence (DNA): TGTGCCAGCAGCGATTTAGCGCGGGATACGCAGTATTTT.

The chain joins TRBV9 to TRBJ2-1, with 7 bases fitting TRBD1. The V and J ends lost 3 bases and 7 bases, in that order; junction bases with no gene match: 10. The germline V gene encodes CDR1 SGDLS and CDR2 YYNGEE. The CDR3 covers 15 residues. CDR3 residues: CASSAATGSGNEQFF. The CDR3 DNA sequence: TGTGCCAGCAGCGCTGCGACAGGGTCAGGGAATGAGCAGTTCTTC.

V usage is TRBV6-5 and J usage is TRBJ1-6; perhaps TRBD1 as D (5 bases). CDR3 size: 16 residues. V lost 0 bases and J lost 8, with 14 bases in between. Germline-derived CDR1 and CDR2 are MNHEY and SVGAGI. The CDR3 reads CASSYSLTGGDSPLHF. CDR3 nucleotide sequence: TGTGCCAGCAGTTACTCGCTGACCGGGGGAGATTCACCCCTCCACTTT.

The chain is built from TRBV2 and TRBJ2-7, with a possible D match to TRBD1 (6 bases). Germline V gives CDR1 SNHLY, CDR2 FYNNEI. The ends were cut back, 2 bases at V and 5 bases at J, with 16 bases in the middle. CDR3 length: 15 residues. For the CDR3, the DNA is TGTGCCAGCAGTGAAAGACAGGCCTCTTTCGACGAGCAGTACTTC. It specifies CASSERQASFDEQYF.

The chain joins TRBV4-2 to TRBJ2-3; D remains ambiguous. CDR1 is LGHNA, CDR2 YNFKEQ, per germline. The CDR3 is made up of 16 amino acids. The V gene lost 4 bases and the J gene lost 0 bases, with 14 bases spanning the gap. The CDR3 coding sequence is TGTGCCAGCAGCCGTGGTAGCAGCATGAGCACAGATACGCAGTATTTT. Residues: CASSRGSSMSTDTQYF.

About this clone: At one end the junction does not follow the germline gene, possibly because of a read error. The chain links TRBV5-1 to TRBJ2-1, with TRBD2 as a possible D gene (6 bases). This CDR3 has 16 amino acids. Germline CDR1 is SGHRS and CDR2 is YFSETQ. CDR3 protein: CASSLGGGNSDNEQFF. CDR3 coding DNA: TGCGCCAGCAGCTTGGGTGGCGGGAACTCCGACAATGAGCAGTTCTTC.

The chain employs TRBV10-1 and TRBJ2-7; 7 bases map to TRBD1. The germline gives CDR1 WNHNN, CDR2 SYGVQD (reference sequence). The CDR3 contains 14 residues. V lost 5 bases to trimming and J lost 2 bases; unmatched junction nucleotides: 6. The CDR3 sequence is CASSRTGTAYEQYF. CDR3 bases: TGCGCCAGCAGTCGAACAGGGACAGCCTACGAGCAGTACTTC.

DNA of the CDR3: TGTGCCAGCAGCGTAGGTGTGGGGCTCCTCTCCTACGAGCAGTACTTC. Residues: CASSVGVGLLSYEQYF. V is TRBV9 and J is TRBJ2-7, with a tentative D call TRBD1 (5 bases). The germline gives CDR1 SGDLS, CDR2 YYNGEE. This CDR3 contains 16 residues. V dropped 0 bases and J dropped 0 bases, with 13 bases sitting between them. The entire variable domain, with the rest obtained from reference TRBV9 and TRBJ2-7, is as follows: DSGVTQTPKHLITATGQRVTLRCSPRSGDLSVYWYQQSLDQGLQFLIQYYNGEERAKGNILERFSAQQFPDLHSELNLSSLELGDSALYFCASSVGVGLLSYEQYFGPGTRLTVT.

This chain joins TRBV19 and TRBJ2-7; weak D call: TRBD1 (6 bases). The germline gives CDR1 LNHDA, CDR2 SQIVND (reference sequence). The CDR3 runs 16 residues. Trimming left V 4 bases short and J 0 bases short, with 16 bases between. The chain's CDR3 is CASSNEPGASSYEQYF. Here the CDR3 DNA reads TGTGCCAGTAGTAACGAGCCAGGGGCAAGCTCCTACGAGCAGTACTTC.

This chain's CDR3 is CASSLALWTGESPGANVLTF. CDR3 sequence (DNA): TGTGCCAGCAGCTTAGCCCTCTGGACAGGGGAGTCTCCTGGGGCCAACGTCCTGACTTTC. The chain carries TRBV7-2 and TRBJ2-6, with TRBD1 matching 9 bases. The CDR3 consists of 20 residues. Germline values: CDR1 SGHTA, CDR2 FQGNSA. V trimming: 0 bases; J trimming: 2 bases; junction bases outside the gene matches: 11. The variable domain in full, with the rest retrieved from reference TRBV7-2 and TRBJ2-6, is GAGVSQSPSNKVTEKGKDVELRCDPISGHTALYWYRQSLGQGLEFLIYFQGNSAPDKSGLPSDRFSAERTGGSVSTLTIQRTQQEDSAVYLCASSLALWTGESPGANVLTFGAGSRLTVL.

The V gene is TRBV29-1, the J gene TRBJ1-1; 10 bases align to TRBD1. Trimming took 6 bases from V and 4 from J; bases not matched to a gene: 2. Germline V gives CDR1 SQVTM, CDR2 ANQGSEA. The CDR3 is 12 residues long. The CDR3 region has the DNA TGCAGCGTCGACAGGGGGCCCACTGAAGCTTTCTTT. It specifies CSVDRGPTEAFF.

The V and J genes are TRBV5-6 and TRBJ2-1, with 8 nucleotides matching TRBD2. The V gene end was trimmed by 4 bases and the J gene end by 5 bases; junction bases not matched to a gene: 5. Germline CDR1 is SGHDT and CDR2 is YYEEEE. The CDR3 extends over 14 amino acids. The CDR3 is CASSPTLADNEQFF. DNA of the CDR3: TGTGCCAGCAGCCCTACACTAGCGGACAATGAGCAGTTCTTC.

V usage is TRBV7-2 and J usage is TRBJ1-1; D is perhaps TRBD1 (6 bases). CDR3 length: 14 residues. Per germline, CDR1 SGHTA and CDR2 FQGNSA. Trimming pared 5 bases from V and 2 bases from J, leaving 12 bases between. The CDR3 spells CASSPPGGNTEAFF. The CDR3 DNA reads TGTGCCAGCAGCCCCCCGGGGGGCAACACTGAAGCTTTCTTT.